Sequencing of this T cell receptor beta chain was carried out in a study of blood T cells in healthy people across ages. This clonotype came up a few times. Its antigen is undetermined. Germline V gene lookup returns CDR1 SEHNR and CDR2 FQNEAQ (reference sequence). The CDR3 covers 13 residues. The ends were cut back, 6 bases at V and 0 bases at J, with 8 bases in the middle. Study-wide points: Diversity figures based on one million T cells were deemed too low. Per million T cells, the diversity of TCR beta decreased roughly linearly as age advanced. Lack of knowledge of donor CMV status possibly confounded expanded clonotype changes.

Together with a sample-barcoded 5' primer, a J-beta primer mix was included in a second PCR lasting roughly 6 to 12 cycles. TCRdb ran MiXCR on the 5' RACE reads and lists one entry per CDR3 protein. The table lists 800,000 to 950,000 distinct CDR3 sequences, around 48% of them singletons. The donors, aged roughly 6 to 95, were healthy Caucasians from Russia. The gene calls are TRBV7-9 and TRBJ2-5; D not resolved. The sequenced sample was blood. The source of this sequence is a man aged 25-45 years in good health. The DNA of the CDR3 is TGTGCCAGCAGGTCCAGGAACCAAGAGACCCAGTACTTC. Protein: CASRSRNQETQYF.